This T cell receptor (beta chain) was sequenced in a study of T cells in Graves' hyperthyroidism and ophthalmopathy. Study background: Peripheral blood was drawn at first diagnosis, prior to all treatment.

Subjects with ophthalmopathy showed a Clinical Activity Score no lower than 3, a NOSPECS grade no lower than 4, and a duration shorter than 3 months. The ends lost 2 bases at V and 5 bases at J; junction bases unmatched: 1. This CDR3 has 13 residues. The germline gives CDR1 LNHDA, CDR2 SQIVND (reference sequence). TCR beta CDR3 region amplification was performed from RNA transcripts. An initial round of RT-PCR targeting the TCR CDR3 relied on the HTBI primer set. TCRdb fed the multiplex PCR reads into MiXCR, producing one record per CDR3 protein. Among some 350,000 distinct CDR3 sequences, roughly an eighth were seen once, and the ten largest hold 34%. With respect to this clonotype: As yet, its antigen is unknown.

Study results and limitations: The model forecast ophthalmopathy, anticipating it by a median around 6.4 months before onset. The blood repertoire included most of the expanded thyroid clonotypes above 0.001.

The chain has TRBV19 and TRBJ1-2, with 8 nucleotides matching TRBD1. The clonotype comes from a woman between 40 and 50 years old with Graves' ophthalmopathy. Sequenced input: blood. DNA of the CDR3: TGTGCCAGTAGTATAACAGGGGGATATGGCTACACCTTC. Its protein is CASSITGGYGYTF.